This T cell receptor (beta chain) comes out of a study of shared clonotypes between healthy human individuals (dated by TCRdb to about 2020). Study-level background: Three men and a couple of women, aged 18 to 49 years, made up the cohort. For each donor, CD4 naive and CD4 memory were each given three plates, CD8 naive was given two plates, and CD8 memory was given one plate. Blood TCR repertoires of roughly 5 healthy adults were deeply sequenced to estimate repertoire size and the extent of clonotype sharing between individuals. Different laboratories and diverse techniques were used to prepare libraries and sequence TCR repertoires, to increase sequencing depth and limit assay-specific biases. Leukapheresis yielded between about 0.85 and 10 billion PBMCs per donor. Summary of the overall study and its limitations: Estimated clonotype richness was generally larger for naive than for memory subsets. Only blood was sampled, and tissue TCR repertoires likely differ from those in blood. When a few donors were compared, the shared fraction of clonotypes was around 4.6% for naive CD4, around 4% for naive CD8, 2.3% for memory CD4, and approximately 0.4% for memory CD8. Even with the large sequencing depth, rarefaction of the sorted-subset datasets indicated that sequencing was incomplete. The genetic and exposure-history diversity represented was limited by the small number of donors. Clonotypes shared by all four sorted-subset donors showed higher generation probabilities than non-shared clonotypes. Based on pairwise subsampling, the degree of clonotype sharing among donors was expected to be affected by sequencing depth.

V is reduced by 3 bases and J by 0 bases, leaving a spacing of 12 bases between them. The germline V gene encodes CDR1 SEHNR and CDR2 FQNEAQ (reference sequence). Spanning cysteine to phenylalanine, the CDR3 consists of 16 amino acids. The kept DNA is CDR3 alone, 48 bases in frame from the first base. Healthy HIV-negative adults with no recently reported acute infections or vaccinations were included as donors. Only Caucasian adults living in Nashville, Tennessee, USA were represented among the donors. CD8 memory samples combined magnetically selected CD45RO+ cells with CCR7-negative CD45RA+ effector memory (TemRA) cells. After blood collection by leukapheresis, PBMCs were isolated using Ficoll-Histopaque density gradient centrifugation and then cryopreserved in the vapor phase of liquid nitrogen. Analytical flow cytometry was used to check the purity and quantity of every magnetically sorted T cell population. From each sorted fraction, genomic DNA was isolated and quantified by UV absorbance on a Nanodrop 2000c.

Using the deep immunoSEQ assay, multiplex PCR amplified TCR CDR3 regions from genomic DNA. Genomic DNA extracted from each cell subset was distributed evenly over all wells of several immunoSEQ 96-well plates, and each plate served as one replicate. For sorted subsets, about 200 ng genomic DNA, equal to 30,000 or so T cell genomes, was loaded into each replicate PCR. The purified libraries were quantified using a Qubit 3.0 fluorometer, sized with a Bioanalyzer 2100, and then quantified again using the KAPA Library Quantification kit. Every immunoSEQ 96-well plate was sequenced on a dedicated single-read 150-cycle Illumina NextSeq 550 flow cell. From the authors' description of their analysis: Because the immunoSEQ output held only junctional sequences and lacked quality scores, the filtering could not match the filtering applied to full-length reads. To assign V/J genes and CDR3, sequences were annotated using PyIR, a Python wrapper for IgBLAST v1.9, with IMGT germline references. Reads were filtered out if the reads had weak V/J assignments (E-value above 1e-6), no CDR3, stop codons, out-of-frame junctions, or ambiguous translated residues. V3J clonotypes were defined by identical inferred V gene, J gene, and CDR3 amino acid sequence. To compute the percentage overlap between repertoires, the number of shared unique clonotypes was divided by the size of the smaller repertoire. Richness of each repertoire was evaluated using RTK rarefaction, the Chao1 estimator, and Recon v2.1 estimates of unobserved clonotypes. Generation probabilities for all TCRbeta clonotypes obtained by the gDNA method from a few donors were computed using OLGA. The clones in this table, taken by TCRdb from immuneACCESS, are in-frame only. Not every clone is retained; where verified, under half of the shortfall comes from an unresolved V gene, and the cause of the rest is unknown. For V, J and clone size, that table is used; D and trimming come from the DNA. The sample table contains about 100,000 clones; only one count was recorded for around 68% of them. The ten largest clones represent approximately 55% of the sample.

About this clone itself: Its binding antigen is unknown. Base qualities are not provided; no much larger clone lies one nucleotide away.

The sample comprised memory CD8+ T cells sorted from blood. The sample's cell subset or site label, in plain terms: CD45RO+ cells pooled with CCR7-negative TemRA cells. This sequence originates from a man aged 30 to 39 in good health. The chain couples TRBV7-9 to TRBJ1-3; tentative D gene TRBD1, with 6 bases matching. This receptor carries the CDR3 CASSFGDTDSGNTIYF. The nucleotide sequence is TGTGCCAGCAGCTTTGGGGACACCGACTCTGGAAACACCATATATTTT.